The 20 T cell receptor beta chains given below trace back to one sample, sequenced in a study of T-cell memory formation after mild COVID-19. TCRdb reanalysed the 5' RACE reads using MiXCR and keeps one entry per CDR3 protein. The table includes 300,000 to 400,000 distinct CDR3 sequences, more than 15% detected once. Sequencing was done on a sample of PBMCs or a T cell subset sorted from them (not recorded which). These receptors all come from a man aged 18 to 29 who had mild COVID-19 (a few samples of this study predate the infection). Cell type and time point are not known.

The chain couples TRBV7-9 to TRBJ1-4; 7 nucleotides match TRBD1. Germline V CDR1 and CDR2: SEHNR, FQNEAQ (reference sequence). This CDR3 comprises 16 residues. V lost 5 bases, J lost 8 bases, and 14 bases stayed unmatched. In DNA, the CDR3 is TGTGCCAGCAGCGACGGGTCCCAGGGGGTTGACGAAAAACTGTTTTTT. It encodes CASSDGSQGVDEKLFF.

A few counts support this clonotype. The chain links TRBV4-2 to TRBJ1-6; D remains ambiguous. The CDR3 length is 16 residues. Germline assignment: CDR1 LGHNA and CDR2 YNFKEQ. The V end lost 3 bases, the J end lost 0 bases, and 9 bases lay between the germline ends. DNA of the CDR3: TGTGCCAGCAGCCAGGGAACTAGCTCCTATAATTCACCCCTCCACTTT. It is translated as CASSQGTSSYNSPLHF.

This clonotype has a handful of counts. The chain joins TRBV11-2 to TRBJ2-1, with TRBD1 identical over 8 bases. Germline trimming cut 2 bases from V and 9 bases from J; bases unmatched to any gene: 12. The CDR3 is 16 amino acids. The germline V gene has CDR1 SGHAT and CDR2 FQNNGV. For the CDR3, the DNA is TGTGCCAGCAGCTTAAGGAAGTGGGACAGGCCTCTTGAGCAGTTCTTC. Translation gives CASSLRKWDRPLEQFF.

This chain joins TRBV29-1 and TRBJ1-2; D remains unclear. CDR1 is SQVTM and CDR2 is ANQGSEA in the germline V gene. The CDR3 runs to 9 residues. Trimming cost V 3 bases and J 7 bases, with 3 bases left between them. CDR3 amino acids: CSVELGYTF. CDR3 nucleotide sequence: TGCAGCGTTGAGCTTGGCTACACCTTC.

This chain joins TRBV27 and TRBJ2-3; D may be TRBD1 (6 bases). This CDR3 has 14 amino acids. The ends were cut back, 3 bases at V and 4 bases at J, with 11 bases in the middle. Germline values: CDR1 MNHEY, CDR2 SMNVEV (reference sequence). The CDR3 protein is CASSFTGKADTQYF. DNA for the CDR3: TGTGCCAGCAGTTTTACAGGGAAGGCAGATACGCAGTATTTT.

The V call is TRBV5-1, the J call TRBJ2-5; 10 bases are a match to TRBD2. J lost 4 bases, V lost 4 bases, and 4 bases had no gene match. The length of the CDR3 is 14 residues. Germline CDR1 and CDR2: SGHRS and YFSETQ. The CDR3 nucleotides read TGCGCCAGCAGCCAGGGACTAGCGATAGAGACCCAGTACTTC. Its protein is CASSQGLAIETQYF.

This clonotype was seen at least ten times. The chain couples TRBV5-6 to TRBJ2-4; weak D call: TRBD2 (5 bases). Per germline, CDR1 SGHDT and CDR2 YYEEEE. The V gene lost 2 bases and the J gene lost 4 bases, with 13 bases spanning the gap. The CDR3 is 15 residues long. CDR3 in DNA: TGTGCCAGCAGCTTATCTCAACCGGGGAAAAACATTCAGTACTTC. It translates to CASSLSQPGKNIQYF.

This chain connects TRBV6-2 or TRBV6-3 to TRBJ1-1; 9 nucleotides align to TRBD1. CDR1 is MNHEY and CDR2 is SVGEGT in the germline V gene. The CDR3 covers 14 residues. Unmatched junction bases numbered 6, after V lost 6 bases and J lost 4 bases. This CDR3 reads CASRTQTGGTEAFF. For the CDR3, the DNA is TGTGCCAGCAGAACCCAGACAGGGGGCACTGAAGCTTTCTTT.

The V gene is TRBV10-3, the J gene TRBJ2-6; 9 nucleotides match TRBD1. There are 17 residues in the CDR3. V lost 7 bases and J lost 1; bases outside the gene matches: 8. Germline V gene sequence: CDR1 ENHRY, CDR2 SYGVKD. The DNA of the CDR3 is TGTGCCATCACTCCGGGACAGGGCACATCTGGGGCCAACGTCCTGACTTTC. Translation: CAITPGQGTSGANVLTF.

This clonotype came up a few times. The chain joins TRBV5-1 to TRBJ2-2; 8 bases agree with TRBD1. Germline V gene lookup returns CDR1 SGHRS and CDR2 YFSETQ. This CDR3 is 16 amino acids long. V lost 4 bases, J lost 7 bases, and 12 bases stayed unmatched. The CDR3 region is CASSRLSRGLDGELFF. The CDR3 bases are TGCGCCAGCAGCAGGCTTTCCAGGGGGCTTGACGGGGAGCTGTTTTTT.

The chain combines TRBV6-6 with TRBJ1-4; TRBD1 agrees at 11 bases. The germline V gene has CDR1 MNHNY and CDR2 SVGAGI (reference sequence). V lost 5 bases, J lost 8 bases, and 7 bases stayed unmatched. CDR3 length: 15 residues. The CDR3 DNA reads TGTGCCAGCAGTCTAGGACAGGGGGCGGGAGAAAAACTGTTTTTT. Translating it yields CASSLGQGAGEKLFF.

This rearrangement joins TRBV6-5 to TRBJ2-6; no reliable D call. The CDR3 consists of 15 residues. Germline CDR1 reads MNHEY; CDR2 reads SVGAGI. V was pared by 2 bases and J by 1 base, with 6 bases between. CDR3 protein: CASSYQMSGANVLTF. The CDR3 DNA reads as TGTGCCAGCAGTTACCAAATGTCTGGGGCCAACGTCCTGACTTTC.

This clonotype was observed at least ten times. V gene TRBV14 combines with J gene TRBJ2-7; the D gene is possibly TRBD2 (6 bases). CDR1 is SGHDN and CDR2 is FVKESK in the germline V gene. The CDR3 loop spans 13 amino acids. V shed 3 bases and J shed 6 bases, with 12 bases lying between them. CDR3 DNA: TGTGCCAGCAGCCAGGGAGGCTGGGGCGAGCAGTACGTC. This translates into CASSQGGWGEQYV.

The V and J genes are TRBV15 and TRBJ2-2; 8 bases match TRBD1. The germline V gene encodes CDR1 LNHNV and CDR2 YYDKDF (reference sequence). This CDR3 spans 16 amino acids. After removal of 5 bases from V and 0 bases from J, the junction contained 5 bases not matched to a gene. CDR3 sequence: CATSGRQGPNTGELFF. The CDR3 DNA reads TGTGCCACCAGCGGGAGACAGGGGCCGAACACCGGGGAGCTGTTTTTT.

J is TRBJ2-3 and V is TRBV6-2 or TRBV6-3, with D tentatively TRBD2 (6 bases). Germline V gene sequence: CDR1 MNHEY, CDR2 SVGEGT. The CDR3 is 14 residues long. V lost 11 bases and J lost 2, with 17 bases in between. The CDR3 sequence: CAGGNSLFTDTQYF. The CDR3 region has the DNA TGTGCCGGAGGGAACAGCCTCTTCACAGATACGCAGTATTTT.

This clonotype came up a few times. The CDR3 sequence: CASSLSAGTVRVNEQFF. The CDR3, as DNA: TGTGCCAGCAGCTTGTCGGCAGGGACTGTTCGGGTCAATGAGCAGTTCTTC. The V gene is TRBV5-5, the J gene TRBJ2-1, with D possibly being TRBD2 (6 bases). V was clipped by 1 base and J by 6 bases, with 20 bases between them. The germline V gene encodes CDR1 SGHKS and CDR2 YYEKEE (reference sequence). The CDR3 contains 17 residues.

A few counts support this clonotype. CDR3 sequence reads: CATSVRQGMNTEAFF. DNA of the CDR3: TGTGCCACCAGCGTCCGACAGGGAATGAACACTGAAGCTTTCTTT. This chain joins TRBV15 and TRBJ1-1, with 7 positions matching TRBD1. This CDR3 is built from 15 residues. Per the germline V gene, CDR1 is LNHNV and CDR2 is YYDKDF (reference sequence). Unmatched junction bases numbered 6, after V lost 5 bases and J lost 0 bases. Complete variable domain (other parts from reference TRBV15 and TRBJ1-1): DAMVIQNPRYQVTQFGKPVTLSCSQTLNHNVMYWYQQKSSQAPKLLFHYYDKDFNNEADTPDNFQSRRPNTSFCFLDIRSPGLGDTAMYLCATSVRQGMNTEAFFGQGTRLTVV.

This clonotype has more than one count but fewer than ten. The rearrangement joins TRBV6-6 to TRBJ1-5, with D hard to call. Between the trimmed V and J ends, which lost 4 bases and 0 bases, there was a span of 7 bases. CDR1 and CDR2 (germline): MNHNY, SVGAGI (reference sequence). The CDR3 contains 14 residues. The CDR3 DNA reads TGTGCCAGCAGTTCGTCCGATAGCAATCAGCCCCAGCATTTT. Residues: CASSSSDSNQPQHF.

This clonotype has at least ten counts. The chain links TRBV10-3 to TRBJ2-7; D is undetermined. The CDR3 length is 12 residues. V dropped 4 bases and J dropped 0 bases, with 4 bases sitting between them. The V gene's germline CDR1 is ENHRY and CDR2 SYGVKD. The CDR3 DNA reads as TGTGCCATCAGTGCGGGCTCCTACGAGCAGTACTTC. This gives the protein CAISAGSYEQYF.

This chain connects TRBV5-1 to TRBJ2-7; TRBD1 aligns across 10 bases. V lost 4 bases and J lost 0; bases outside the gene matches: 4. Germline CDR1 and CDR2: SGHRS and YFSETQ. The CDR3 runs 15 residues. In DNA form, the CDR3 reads TGCGCCAGCAGCCTTAGGACAGGGGGCTCCTACGAGCAGTACGTC. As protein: CASSLRTGGSYEQYV.